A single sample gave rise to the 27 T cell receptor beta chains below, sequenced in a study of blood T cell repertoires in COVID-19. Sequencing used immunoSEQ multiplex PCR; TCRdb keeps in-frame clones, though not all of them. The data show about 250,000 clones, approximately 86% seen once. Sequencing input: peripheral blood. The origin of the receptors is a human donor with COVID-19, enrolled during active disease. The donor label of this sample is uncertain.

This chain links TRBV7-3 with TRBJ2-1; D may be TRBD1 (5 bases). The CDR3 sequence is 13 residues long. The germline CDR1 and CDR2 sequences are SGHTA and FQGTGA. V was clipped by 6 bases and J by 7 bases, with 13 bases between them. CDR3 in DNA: TGTGCCAGCAGTTATCAGGGTTGGAATGAGCAGTTCTTC. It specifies CASSYQGWNEQFF. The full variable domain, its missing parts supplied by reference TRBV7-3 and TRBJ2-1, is GAGVSQTPSNKVTEKGKYVELRCDPISGHTALYWYRQSLGQGPEFLIYFQGTGAADDSGLPNDRFFAVRPEGSVSTLKIQRTERGDSAVYLCASSYQGWNEQFFGPGTRLTVL.

CDR3 residues: CAWDPQYTEQYF. CDR3 DNA sequence: TGTGCCTGGGACCCCCAATACACCGAGCAGTACTTC. V and J are TRBV30 and TRBJ2-7; D is unresolved. Deletions cut 5 bases from V and 6 bases from J, with 14 bases between. Germline CDR1 is GTSNPN and CDR2 is SVGIG (reference sequence). The CDR3 contains 12 residues. The full variable domain, its missing parts supplied by reference TRBV30 and TRBJ2-7, is SQTIHQWPATLVQPVGSPLSLECTVEGTSNPNLYWYRQAAGRGLQLLFYSVGIGQISSEVPQNLSASRPQDRQFILSSKKLLLSDSGFYLCAWDPQYTEQYFGPGTRLTVT.

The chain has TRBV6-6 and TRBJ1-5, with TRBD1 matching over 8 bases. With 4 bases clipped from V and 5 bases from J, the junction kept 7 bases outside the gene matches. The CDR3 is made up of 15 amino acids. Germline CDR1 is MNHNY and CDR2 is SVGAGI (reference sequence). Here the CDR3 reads CASSSQGQGDQPQHF. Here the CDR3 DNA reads TGTGCCAGCAGTTCTCAAGGACAGGGAGATCAGCCCCAGCATTTT.

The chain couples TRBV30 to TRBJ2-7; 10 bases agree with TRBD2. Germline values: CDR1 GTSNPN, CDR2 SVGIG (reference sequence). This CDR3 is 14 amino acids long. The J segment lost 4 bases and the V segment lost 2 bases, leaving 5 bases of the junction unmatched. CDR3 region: CAWSTGLAPYEQYF. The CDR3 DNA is TGTGCCTGGAGTACGGGACTAGCGCCTTACGAGCAGTACTTC.

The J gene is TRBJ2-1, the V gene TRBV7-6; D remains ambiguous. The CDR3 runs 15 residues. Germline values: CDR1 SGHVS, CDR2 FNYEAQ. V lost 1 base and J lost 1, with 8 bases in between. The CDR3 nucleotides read TGTGCCAGCAGCTTAGAGCGAGGTTCCTACAATGAGCAGTTCTTC. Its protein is CASSLERGSYNEQFF.

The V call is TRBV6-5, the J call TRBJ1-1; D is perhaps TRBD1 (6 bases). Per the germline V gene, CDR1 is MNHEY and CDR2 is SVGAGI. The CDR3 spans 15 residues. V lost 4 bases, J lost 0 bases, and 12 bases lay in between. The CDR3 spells CASSSSGGLNTEAFF. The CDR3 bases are TGTGCCAGCAGTTCCTCCGGGGGGCTGAACACTGAAGCTTTCTTT.

The DNA for the CDR3 is TGTGCCAGCAGTTATGACAGGGCTAACTATGGCTACACCTTC. As protein: CASSYDRANYGYTF. The rearrangement joins TRBV6-5 to TRBJ1-2; the match to TRBD1 covers 7 bases. The germline gives CDR1 MNHEY, CDR2 SVGAGI. The CDR3 totals 14 residues. V lost 3 bases and J lost 0; bases outside the gene matches: 1.

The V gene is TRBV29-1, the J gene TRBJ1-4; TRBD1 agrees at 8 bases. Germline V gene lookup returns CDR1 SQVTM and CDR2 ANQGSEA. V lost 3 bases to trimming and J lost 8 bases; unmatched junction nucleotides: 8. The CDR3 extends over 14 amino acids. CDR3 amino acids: CSVEETGAGEKLFF. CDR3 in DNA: TGCAGCGTTGAGGAGACAGGGGCGGGGGAAAAACTGTTTTTT.

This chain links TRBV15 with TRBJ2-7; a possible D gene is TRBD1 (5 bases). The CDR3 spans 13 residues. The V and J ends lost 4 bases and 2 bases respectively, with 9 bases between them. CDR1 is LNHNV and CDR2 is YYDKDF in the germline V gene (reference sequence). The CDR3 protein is CATSKGAAYEQYF. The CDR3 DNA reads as TGTGCCACCAGCAAAGGGGCAGCCTACGAGCAGTACTTC.

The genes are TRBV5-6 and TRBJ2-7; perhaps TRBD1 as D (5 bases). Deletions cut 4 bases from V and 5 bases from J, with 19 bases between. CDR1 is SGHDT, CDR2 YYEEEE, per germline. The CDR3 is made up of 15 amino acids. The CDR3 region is CASSPTGAVSNEQYF. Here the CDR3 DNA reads TGTGCCAGCAGCCCAACTGGGGCAGTTAGCAACGAGCAGTACTTC.

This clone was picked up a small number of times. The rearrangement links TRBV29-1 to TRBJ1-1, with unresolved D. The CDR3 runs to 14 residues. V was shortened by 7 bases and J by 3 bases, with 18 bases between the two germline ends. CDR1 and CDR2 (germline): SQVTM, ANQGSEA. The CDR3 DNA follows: TGCAGCGCCGCGGGTGCGGGGAGGTACACTGAAGCTTTCTTT. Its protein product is CSAAGAGRYTEAFF.

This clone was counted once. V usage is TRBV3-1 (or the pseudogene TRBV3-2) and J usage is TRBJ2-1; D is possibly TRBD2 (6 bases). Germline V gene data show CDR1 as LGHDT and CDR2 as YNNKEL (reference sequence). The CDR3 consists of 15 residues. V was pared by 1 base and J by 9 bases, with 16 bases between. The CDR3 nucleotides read TGTGCCAGCAGCCAAGTCCCGGGAGCGTACGGTGAGCAGTTCTTC. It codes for CASSQVPGAYGEQFF.

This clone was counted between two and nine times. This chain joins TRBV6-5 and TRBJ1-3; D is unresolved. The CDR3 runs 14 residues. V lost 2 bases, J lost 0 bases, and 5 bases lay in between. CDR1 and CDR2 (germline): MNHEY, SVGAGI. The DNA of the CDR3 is TGTGCCAGCAGTTACGGGAGCTCTGGAAACACCATATATTTT. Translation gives CASSYGSSGNTIYF.

The CDR3 DNA reads TGTGCCAGCAGCTCCGGGACTAGCGGGATCGAGACCCAGTACTTC. Translating it yields CASSSGTSGIETQYF. The rearrangement links TRBV7-8 to TRBJ2-5; 13 bases match TRBD2. With V trimmed by 4 bases and J by 5 bases, 4 bases remained unmatched. Germline V gene data show CDR1 as SGHVS and CDR2 as FQNEAQ. The CDR3 totals 15 residues.

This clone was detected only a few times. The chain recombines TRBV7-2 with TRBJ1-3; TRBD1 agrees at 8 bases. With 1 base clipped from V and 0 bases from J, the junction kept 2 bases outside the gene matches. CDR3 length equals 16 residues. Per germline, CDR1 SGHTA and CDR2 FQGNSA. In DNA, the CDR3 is TGTGCCAGCAGCTTAGGGGGACAGGCCTCTGGAAACACCATATATTTT. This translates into CASSLGGQASGNTIYF.

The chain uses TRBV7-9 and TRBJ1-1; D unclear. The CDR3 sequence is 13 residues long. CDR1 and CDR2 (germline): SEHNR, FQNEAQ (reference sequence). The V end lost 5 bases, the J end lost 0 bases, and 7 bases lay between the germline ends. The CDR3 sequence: CASSLAMNTEAFF. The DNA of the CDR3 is TGTGCCAGCAGCCTTGCTATGAACACTGAAGCTTTCTTT.

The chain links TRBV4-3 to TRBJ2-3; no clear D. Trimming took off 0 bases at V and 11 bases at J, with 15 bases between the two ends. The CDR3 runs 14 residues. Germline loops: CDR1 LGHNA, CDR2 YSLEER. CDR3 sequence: CASSQDSTSVMQYF. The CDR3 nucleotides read TGCGCCAGCAGCCAAGACTCAACTTCCGTCATGCAGTATTTT.

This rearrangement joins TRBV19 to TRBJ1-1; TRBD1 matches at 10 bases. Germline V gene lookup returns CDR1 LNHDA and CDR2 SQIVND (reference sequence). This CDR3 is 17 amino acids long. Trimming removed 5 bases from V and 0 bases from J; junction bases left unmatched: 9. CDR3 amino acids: CASSPRDRGLMNTEAFF. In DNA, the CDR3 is TGTGCCAGTAGTCCTAGGGACAGGGGACTTATGAACACTGAAGCTTTCTTT.

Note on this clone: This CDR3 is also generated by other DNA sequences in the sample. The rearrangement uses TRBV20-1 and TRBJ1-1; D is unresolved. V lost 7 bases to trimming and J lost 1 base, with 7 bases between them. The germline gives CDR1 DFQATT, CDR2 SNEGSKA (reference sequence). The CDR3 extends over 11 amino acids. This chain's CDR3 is CSVGGNTEAFF. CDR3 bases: TGCAGTGTAGGAGGGAACACTGAAGCTTTCTTT.

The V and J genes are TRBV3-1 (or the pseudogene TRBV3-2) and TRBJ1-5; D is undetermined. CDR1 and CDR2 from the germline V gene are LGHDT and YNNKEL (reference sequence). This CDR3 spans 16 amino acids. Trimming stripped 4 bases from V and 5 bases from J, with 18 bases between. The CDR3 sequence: CASSPNAMGGYQPQHF. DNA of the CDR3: TGTGCCAGCAGCCCCAACGCGATGGGAGGGTATCAGCCCCAGCATTTT.

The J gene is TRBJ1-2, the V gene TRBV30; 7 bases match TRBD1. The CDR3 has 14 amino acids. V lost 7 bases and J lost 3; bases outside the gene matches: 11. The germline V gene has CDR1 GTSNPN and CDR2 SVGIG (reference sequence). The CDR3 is CAYNKDRVYYGYTF. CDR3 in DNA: TGTGCCTACAACAAAGACAGGGTCTACTATGGCTACACCTTC.

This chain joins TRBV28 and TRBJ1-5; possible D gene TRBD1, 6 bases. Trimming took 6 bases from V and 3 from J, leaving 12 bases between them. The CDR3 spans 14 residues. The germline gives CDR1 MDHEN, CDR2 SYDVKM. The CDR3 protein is CASRPGQTNQPQHF. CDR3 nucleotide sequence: TGTGCCAGCAGGCCTGGACAGACCAATCAGCCCCAGCATTTT. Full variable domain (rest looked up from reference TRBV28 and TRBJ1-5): DVKVTQSSRYLVKRTGEKVFLECVQDMDHENMFWYRQDPGLGLRLIYFSYDVKMKEKGDIPEGYSVSREKKERFSLILESASTNQTSMYLCASRPGQTNQPQHFGDGTRLSIL.

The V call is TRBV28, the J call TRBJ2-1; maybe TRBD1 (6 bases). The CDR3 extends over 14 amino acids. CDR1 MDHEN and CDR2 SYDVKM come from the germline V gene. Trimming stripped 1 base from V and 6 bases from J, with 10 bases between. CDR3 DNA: TGTGCCAGCAGTTTATTGTTAGGGGGCAATGAGCAGTTCTTC. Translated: CASSLLLGGNEQFF.

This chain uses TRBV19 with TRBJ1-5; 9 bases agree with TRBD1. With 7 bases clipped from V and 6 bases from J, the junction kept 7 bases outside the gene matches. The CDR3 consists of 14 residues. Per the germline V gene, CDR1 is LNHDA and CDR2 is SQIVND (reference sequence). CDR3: CASNNRGRVQPQHF. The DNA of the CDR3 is TGTGCCAGTAACAACAGGGGGCGCGTTCAGCCCCAGCATTTT.

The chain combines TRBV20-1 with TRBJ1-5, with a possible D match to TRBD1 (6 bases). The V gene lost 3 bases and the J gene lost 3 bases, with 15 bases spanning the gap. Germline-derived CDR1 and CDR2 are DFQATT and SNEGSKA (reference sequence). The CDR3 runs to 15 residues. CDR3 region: CSASVQGISNQPQHF. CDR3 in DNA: TGCAGTGCTAGTGTACAGGGAATTTCCAATCAGCCCCAGCATTTT.

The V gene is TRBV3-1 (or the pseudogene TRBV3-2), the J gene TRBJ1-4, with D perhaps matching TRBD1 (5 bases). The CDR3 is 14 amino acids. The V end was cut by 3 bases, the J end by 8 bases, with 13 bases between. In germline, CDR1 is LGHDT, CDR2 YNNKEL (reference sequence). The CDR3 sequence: CASSQQGLWEKLFF. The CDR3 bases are TGTGCCAGCAGCCAGCAGGGCTTATGGGAAAAACTGTTTTTT.

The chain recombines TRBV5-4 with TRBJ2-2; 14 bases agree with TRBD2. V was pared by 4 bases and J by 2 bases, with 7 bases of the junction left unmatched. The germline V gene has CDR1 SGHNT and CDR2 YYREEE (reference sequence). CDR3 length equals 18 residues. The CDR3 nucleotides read TGTGCCAGCAGCCGTACCGGGACTAGCGGGAGTAACACCGGGGAGCTGTTTTTT. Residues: CASSRTGTSGSNTGELFF.